This TCR beta chain derives from a study of beta chain features in type 1 diabetes. Only one heparinised blood draw was taken per donor, and its volume averaged approximately 100 mL. Sorting gave populations that all exceeded 98% purity. This clone was detected only a few times. Antigen specificity is unknown. The junction differs from germline at one of its ends, possibly a read error. The CDR3 totals 18 residues. Germline V gene sequence: CDR1 KGHSH, CDR2 LQKENI. Every bit of the isolated RNA underwent reverse transcription, so sequencing read expressed TCRB transcripts. Mean read depth for naive, central memory and regulatory T cell samples was about 3.4 million reads. The table came from immunoSEQ multiplex PCR; TCRdb's copy has only in-frame clones and leaves some out. Of about 360,000 clones in the sample, 10% to 15% are singletons; the top ten hold approximately 0.015%. The study, taken as a whole, reports: PCR, the amplification step, might favor shorter templates, equally in patients and controls.

This TCR derives from a man aged 18 to 30 in good health. The sample consisted of naive CD4+ T cells from blood. The V and J genes are TRBV18 and TRBJ2-4, with 7 bases matching TRBD1. Here the CDR3 reads CASSPRTGTTLAKNIQYF. As DNA, the CDR3 is TGTGCCAGCTCTCCACGGACAGGAACTACCCTAGCCAAAAACATTCAGTACTTC.